Below, 5 T cell receptor beta chains from the same sample are listed, as sequenced in a study of pediatric ulcerative colitis (dated by TCRdb to between 2018 and 2021). Receptor libraries were prepared by the immunoSEQ multiplex PCR assay. What TCRdb holds here is the immuneACCESS table cut down to in-frame rearrangements. Part of the clones is not present; checked against another copy, under half of the missing clones reflect an unresolved V gene, and the others are unexplained. The sample table shows under 50,000 clones, and 60% to 85% are seen once. The ten biggest clones cover 3% to 4.5% of the sample. During colonoscopy, one to two rectal pinch biopsies were obtained for research purposes. The sample consisted of gut tissue. The receptors were gathered from a girl aged 10 to 17 with moderate ulcerative colitis.

This clone has a single count. The V and J genes are TRBV5-1 and TRBJ2-3; D is ambiguous. Germline-derived CDR1 and CDR2 are SGHRS and YFSETQ. This CDR3 is 14 amino acids long. Trimming pared 5 bases from V and 0 bases from J, leaving 10 bases between. CDR3 sequence reads: CASRKSTSTDTQYF. CDR3 in DNA: TGCGCCAGCAGGAAGTCTACTAGCACAGATACGCAGTATTTT.

The gene calls are TRBV21-1 and TRBJ1-1. TRBV21-1 is reported as a pseudogene. This CDR3 contains 14 residues. CDR3 loop: CASSRGGVNTEAFF. CDR3 coding DNA: TGTGCCAGCTCCCGGGGAGGGGTGAACACTGAAGCTTTCTTT.

A remark on this clone: Its ends do not fully match the called genes, so a read error is possible. The chain combines TRBV7-9 with TRBJ2-7, with D possibly being TRBD1 (5 bases). The length of the CDR3 is 12 residues. Germline assignment: CDR1 SEHNR and CDR2 FQNEAQ (reference sequence). CDR3 in amino acids: CASSLALGAQFF. In DNA form, the CDR3 reads TGTGCCAGCAGCTTAGCGCTTGGGGCCCAATTCTTC.

This chain connects TRBV5-4 to TRBJ2-3; 9 nucleotides align to TRBD2. CDR1 and CDR2 (germline): SGHNT, YYREEE (reference sequence). Trimming removed 1 base from V and 3 bases from J; junction bases left unmatched: 6. This CDR3 spans 16 amino acids. The CDR3 reads CASSLYGGRGTDTQYF. The DNA of the CDR3 is TGTGCCAGCAGCTTGTATGGCGGGAGGGGGACAGATACGCAGTATTTT.

The table lists this clone with a count of one. The chain is built from TRBV5-5 and TRBJ2-7; 9 nucleotides line up with TRBD1. V was clipped by 0 bases and J by 5 bases; unmatched bases: 9. There are 16 residues in the CDR3. Germline V gives CDR1 SGHKS, CDR2 YYEKEE (reference sequence). CDR3 DNA sequence: TGTGCCAGCAGCTTGGTAATCGGGACAGGGTTACACGAGCAGTACTTC. Its protein is CASSLVIGTGLHEQYF.